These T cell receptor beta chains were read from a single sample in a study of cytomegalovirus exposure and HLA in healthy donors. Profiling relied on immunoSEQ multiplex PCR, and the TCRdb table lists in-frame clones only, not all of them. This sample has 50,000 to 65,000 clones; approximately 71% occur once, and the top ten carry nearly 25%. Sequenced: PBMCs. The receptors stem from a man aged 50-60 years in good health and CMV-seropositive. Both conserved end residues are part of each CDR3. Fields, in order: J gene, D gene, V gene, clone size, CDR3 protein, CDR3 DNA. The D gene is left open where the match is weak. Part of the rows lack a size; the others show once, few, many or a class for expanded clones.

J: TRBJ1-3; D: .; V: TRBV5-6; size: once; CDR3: CASSSPGNTIYF; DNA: TGTGCCAGCAGCTCCCCGGGAAACACCATATATTTT
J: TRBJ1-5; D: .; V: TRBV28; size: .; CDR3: CASSTLGTNTQPQHF; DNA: TGTGCCAGCAGCACACTCGGGACTAACACACAGCCCCAGCATTTT
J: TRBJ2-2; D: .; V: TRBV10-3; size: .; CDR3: CATRQEGTGELFF; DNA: TGTGCCACCAGGCAGGAGGGCACCGGGGAGCTGTTTTTT
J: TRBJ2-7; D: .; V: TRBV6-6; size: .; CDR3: CASSLGLREENYEQYF; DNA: TGTGCCAGCAGCCTCGGGTTGCGGGAAGAAAACTACGAGCAGTACTTC
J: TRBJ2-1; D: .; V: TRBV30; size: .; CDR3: CAWSNPSGSYNEQFF; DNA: TGTGCCTGGAGTAACCCCTCGGGGTCTTACAATGAGCAGTTCTTC
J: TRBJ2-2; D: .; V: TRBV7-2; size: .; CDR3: CASSFEGAAGELFF; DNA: TGTGCCAGCAGCTTTGAAGGAGCCGCCGGGGAGCTGTTTTTT
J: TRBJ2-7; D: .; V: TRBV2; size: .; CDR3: CASRLARWEQYF; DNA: TGTGCCAGCAGACTTGCCCGGTGGGAGCAGTACTTC
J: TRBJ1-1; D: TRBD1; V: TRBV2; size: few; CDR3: CASGNRQGRTEAFF; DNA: TGTGCCAGCGGGAATCGACAGGGAAGAACTGAAGCTTTCTTT
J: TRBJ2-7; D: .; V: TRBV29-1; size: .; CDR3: CSVVTLTGYEQYF; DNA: TGCAGCGTTGTAACCCTCACCGGCTACGAGCAGTACTTC
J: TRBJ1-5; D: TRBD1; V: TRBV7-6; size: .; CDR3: CASSLAPTGDRNQPQHF; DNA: TGTGCCAGCAGCTTAGCCCCCACGGGGGACAGAAATCAGCCCCAGCATTTT
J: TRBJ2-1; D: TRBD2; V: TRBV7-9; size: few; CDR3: CASSLGTSGGAGQFF; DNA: TGTGCCAGCAGCTTAGGTACTAGCGGGGGGGCCGGGCAGTTCTTC
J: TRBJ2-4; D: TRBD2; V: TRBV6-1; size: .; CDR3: CASSEEVTLVRGRGGAKNIQYF; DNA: TGTGCCAGCAGTGAAGAGGTCACGCTCGTCCGCGGGAGGGGGGGAGCCAAAAACATTCAGTACTTC
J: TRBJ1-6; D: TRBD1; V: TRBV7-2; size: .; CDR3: CASSSRGQLGSSYNSPLHF; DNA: TGTGCCAGCAGCTCGAGGGGACAGCTGGGAAGCTCCTATAATTCACCCCTCCACTTT
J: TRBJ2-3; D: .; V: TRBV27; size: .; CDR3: CASSLSLSTDTQYF; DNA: TGTGCCAGCAGTTTATCCCTGAGCACAGATACGCAGTATTTT
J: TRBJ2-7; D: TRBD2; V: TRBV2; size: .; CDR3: CASTLLAGDSYEQYF; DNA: TGTGCCAGCACCCTACTAGCGGGAGACTCCTACGAGCAGTACTTC
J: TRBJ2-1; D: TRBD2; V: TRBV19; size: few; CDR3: CASSIASTSGLYNEQFF; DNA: TGTGCCAGTAGTATCGCCTCTACTAGCGGGTTGTACAATGAGCAGTTCTTC
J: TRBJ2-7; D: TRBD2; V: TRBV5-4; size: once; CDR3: CASSLPSGGDREAYEQYF; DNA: TGTGCCAGCAGCTTGCCTAGCGGGGGTGACAGGGAAGCCTACGAGCAGTACTTC
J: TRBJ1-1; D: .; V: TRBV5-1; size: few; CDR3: CASSTGGQSWNTEAFF; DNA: TGCGCCAGCAGCACTGGAGGACAGAGTTGGAACACTGAAGCTTTCTTT
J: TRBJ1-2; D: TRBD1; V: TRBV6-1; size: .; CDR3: CASSEGQGRPIGYTF; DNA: TGTGCCAGCAGTGAGGGACAGGGGCGTCCTATTGGCTACACCTTC
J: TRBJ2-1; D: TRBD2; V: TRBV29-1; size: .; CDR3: CSAVLAVANNEQFF; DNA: TGCAGCGCTGTGCTAGCGGTAGCGAACAATGAGCAGTTCTTC
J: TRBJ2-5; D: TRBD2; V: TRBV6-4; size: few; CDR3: CANGPRTSESQETQYF; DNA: TGTGCCAACGGCCCCCGGACTAGCGAATCACAAGAGACCCAGTACTTC
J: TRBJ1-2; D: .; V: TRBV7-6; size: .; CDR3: CASSLGGGAQFYGYTF; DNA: TGTGCCAGCAGCTTAGGAGGCGGGGCACAGTTCTATGGCTACACCTTC
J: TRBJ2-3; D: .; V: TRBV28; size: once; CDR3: CASSFLPRGWGGTDTQYF; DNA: TGTGCCAGCAGTTTTTTGCCTAGGGGTTGGGGGGGCACAGATACGCAGTATTTT
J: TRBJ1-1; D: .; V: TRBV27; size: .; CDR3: CASSLRGSNEAFF; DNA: TGTGCCAGCAGTTTAAGAGGGAGCAATGAAGCTTTCTTT
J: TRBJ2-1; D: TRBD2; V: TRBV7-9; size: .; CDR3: CASSGEGDYNEQFF; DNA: TGTGCCAGCTCGGGGGAGGGCGACTACAATGAGCAGTTCTTC
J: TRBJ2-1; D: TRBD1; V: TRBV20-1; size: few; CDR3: CSARTGREQFF; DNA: TGCAGTGCTAGGACAGGGCGTGAGCAGTTCTTC
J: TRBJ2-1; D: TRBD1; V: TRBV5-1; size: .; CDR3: CASAWTGVYNEQFF; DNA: TGCGCCAGCGCGTGGACAGGGGTCTACAATGAGCAGTTCTTC
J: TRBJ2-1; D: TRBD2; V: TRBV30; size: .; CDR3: CAWSGGTSGRGNEQFF; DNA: TGTGCCTGGAGTGGAGGGACTAGCGGGAGGGGCAATGAGCAGTTCTTC
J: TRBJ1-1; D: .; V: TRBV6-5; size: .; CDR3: CASRLAESGNTEAFF; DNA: TGTGCCAGCAGACTCGCCGAGTCCGGGAACACTGAAGCTTTCTTT
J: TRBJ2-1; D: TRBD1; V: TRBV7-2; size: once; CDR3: CASSSLGGQGGYNEQFF; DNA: TGTGCCAGCAGCTCCCTAGGGGGACAGGGTGGGTACAATGAGCAGTTCTTC
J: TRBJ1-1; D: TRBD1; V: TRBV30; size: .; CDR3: CAWRADRGGTEAFF; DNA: TGTGCCTGGAGGGCAGACAGGGGGGGGACTGAAGCTTTCTTT
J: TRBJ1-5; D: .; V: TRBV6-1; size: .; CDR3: CASSGDRNQPQHF; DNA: TGTGCCAGCAGTGGTGACAGAAATCAGCCCCAGCATTTT
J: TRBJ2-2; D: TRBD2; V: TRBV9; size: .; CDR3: CASSPRGLAGTTTGELFF; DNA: TGTGCCAGCAGCCCGAGGGGACTAGCGGGGACTACCACCGGGGAGCTGTTTTTT
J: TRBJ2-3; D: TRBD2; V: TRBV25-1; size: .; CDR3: CASSRRLAGARTDTQYF; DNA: TGTGCCAGCAGTCGGAGACTAGCGGGAGCCCGCACAGATACGCAGTATTTT
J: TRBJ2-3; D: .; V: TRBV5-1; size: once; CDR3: CASSLATDTQYF; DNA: TGCGCCAGCAGCTTGGCAACAGATACGCAGTATTTT
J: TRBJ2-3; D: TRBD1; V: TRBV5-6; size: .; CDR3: CASSFLDRVADTQYF; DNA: TGTGCCAGCAGCTTTCTGGACAGGGTAGCAGATACGCAGTATTTT
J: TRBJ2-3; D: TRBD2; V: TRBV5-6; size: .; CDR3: CASSAPGGGLTDTQYF; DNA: TGTGCCAGCAGCGCCCCGGGGGGGGGCCTCACAGATACGCAGTATTTT
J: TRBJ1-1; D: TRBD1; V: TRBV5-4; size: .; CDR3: CASSSRTGVMNTEAFF; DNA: TGTGCCAGCAGCTCTCGGACAGGGGTCATGAACACTGAAGCTTTCTTT
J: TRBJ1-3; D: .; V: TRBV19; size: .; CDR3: CASSPTAGGSGNTIYF; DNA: TGTGCCAGTAGTCCTACGGCGGGTGGTTCTGGAAACACCATATATTTT
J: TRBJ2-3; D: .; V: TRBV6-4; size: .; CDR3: CASSALLASTQYF; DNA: TGTGCCAGCAGTGCCCTACTAGCAAGTACGCAGTATTTT
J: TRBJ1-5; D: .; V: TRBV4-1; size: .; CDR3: CASSQAGPKGNQPQHF; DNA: TGCGCCAGCAGCCAAGCTGGGCCCAAGGGCAATCAGCCCCAGCATTTT